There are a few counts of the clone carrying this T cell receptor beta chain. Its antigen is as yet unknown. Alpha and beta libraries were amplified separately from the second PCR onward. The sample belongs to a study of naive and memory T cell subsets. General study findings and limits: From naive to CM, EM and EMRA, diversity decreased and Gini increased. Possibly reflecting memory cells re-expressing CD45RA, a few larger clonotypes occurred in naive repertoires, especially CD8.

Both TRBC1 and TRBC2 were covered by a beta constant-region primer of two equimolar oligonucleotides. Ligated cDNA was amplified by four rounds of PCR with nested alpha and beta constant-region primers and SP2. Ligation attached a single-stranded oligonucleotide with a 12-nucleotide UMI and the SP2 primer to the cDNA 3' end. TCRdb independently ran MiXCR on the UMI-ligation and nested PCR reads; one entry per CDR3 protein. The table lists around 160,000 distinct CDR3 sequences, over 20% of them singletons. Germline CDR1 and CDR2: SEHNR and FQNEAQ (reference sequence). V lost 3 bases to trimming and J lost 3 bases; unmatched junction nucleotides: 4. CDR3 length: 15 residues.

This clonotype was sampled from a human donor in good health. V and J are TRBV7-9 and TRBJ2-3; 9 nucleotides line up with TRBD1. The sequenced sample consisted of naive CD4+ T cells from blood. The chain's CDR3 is CASSFGTGTTDTQYF. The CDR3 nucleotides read TGTGCCAGCAGCTTCGGGACAGGGACGACAGATACGCAGTATTTT.